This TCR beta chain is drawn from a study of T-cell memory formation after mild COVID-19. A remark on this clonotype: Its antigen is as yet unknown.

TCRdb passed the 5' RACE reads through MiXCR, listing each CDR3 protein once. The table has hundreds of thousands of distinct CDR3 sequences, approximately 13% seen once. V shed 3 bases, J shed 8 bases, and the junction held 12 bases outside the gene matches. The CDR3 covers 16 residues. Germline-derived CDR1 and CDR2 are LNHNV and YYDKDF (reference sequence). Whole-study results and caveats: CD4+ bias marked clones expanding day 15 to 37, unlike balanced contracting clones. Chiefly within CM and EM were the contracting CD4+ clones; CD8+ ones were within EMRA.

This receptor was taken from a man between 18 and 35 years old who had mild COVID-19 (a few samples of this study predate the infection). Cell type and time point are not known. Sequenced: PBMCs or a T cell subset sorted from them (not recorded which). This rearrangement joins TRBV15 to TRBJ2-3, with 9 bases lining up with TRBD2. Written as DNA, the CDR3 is TGTGCCACCAGCAGTGGAGCGGGGGGTTTAGAGGGTACGCAGTATTTT. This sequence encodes CATSSGAGGLEGTQYF.